Listed here are 28 T cell receptor beta chains from one sample, sequenced in a study of T-cell reconstitution after alpha-beta-depleted transplantation in children. This sample's TCRbeta library carried unique molecular identifier barcodes. TCRdb analysed the PCR reads with MiXCR anew, one entry per CDR3 protein. The sample carries 300,000 to 400,000 distinct CDR3 sequences, around 15% recorded once. This material consisted of PBMCs, mostly from graft donor cells, taken 360 days after TCRalphabeta/CD19-depleted stem cell transplant. These receptors all come from a male patient aged 2-9 years who had a stem cell transplant for acute lymphoblastic leukemia, so the T cells may come from the graft donor.

This clonotype was seen a few times. The rearrangement uses TRBV9 and TRBJ2-1; 8 nucleotides agree with TRBD2. The CDR3 has 16 residues. The germline CDR1 and CDR2 sequences are SGDLS and YYNGEE. The V segment lost 4 bases and the J segment 2 bases; nucleotides outside the gene matches: 8. The CDR3 region is CASSPRTSRTYNEQFF. In DNA, the CDR3 is TGTGCCAGCAGCCCACGGACTAGCCGTACCTACAATGAGCAGTTCTTC.

This clonotype was counted a few times. The gene calls are TRBV2 and TRBJ1-2; TRBD1 aligns across 8 bases. The germline V gene encodes CDR1 SNHLY and CDR2 FYNNEI. V was clipped by 2 bases and J by 2 bases; unmatched bases: 4. The CDR3 is made up of 15 amino acids. The CDR3 spells CASSEWQGANYGYTF. CDR3 DNA sequence: TGTGCCAGCAGTGAATGGCAGGGGGCCAACTATGGCTACACCTTC.

This clonotype has more than one count but fewer than ten. The rearrangement joins TRBV20-1 to TRBJ2-3; TRBD2 matches at 11 bases. V lost 1 base, J lost 2 bases, and 5 bases stayed unmatched. CDR1 and CDR2 (germline): DFQATT, SNEGSKA (reference sequence). The CDR3 is made up of 16 amino acids. The DNA of the CDR3 is TGCAGTGCTAGAGGCATGACTAGCGGGAACACAGATACGCAGTATTTT. Amino acid sequence: CSARGMTSGNTDTQYF.

This clonotype was found many times. J is TRBJ2-7 and V is TRBV12-3 or TRBV12-4; D not certain. The germline V and J ends were trimmed by 3 bases and 6 bases, with 9 bases remaining between them. The CDR3 totals 12 residues. CDR3 sequence: CASSFSYGEQYF. CDR3 DNA sequence: TGTGCCAGCAGTTTTTCATACGGCGAGCAGTACTTC.

This rearrangement joins TRBV12-3 or TRBV12-4 to TRBJ2-3, with 8 nucleotides matching TRBD2. With 3 bases clipped from V and 4 bases from J, the junction kept 3 bases outside the gene matches. The CDR3 sequence is 14 residues long. The CDR3 protein is CASSFWREADTQYF. The DNA for the CDR3 is TGTGCCAGCAGTTTTTGGCGGGAGGCAGATACGCAGTATTTT.

This clonotype was counted between two and nine times. The chain employs TRBV12-3 or TRBV12-4 and TRBJ1-5; no clear D. Trimming removed 3 bases from V and 8 bases from J, with 17 bases in between. CDR3 length: 15 residues. CDR3 protein: CASSLRVGPQKPQHF. CDR3 nucleotides: TGTGCCAGCAGTTTGAGGGTCGGCCCACAGAAGCCCCAGCATTTT.

This clonotype showed up many times. V usage is TRBV12-3 or TRBV12-4 and J usage is TRBJ2-1; D possibly matches TRBD1 or TRBD2 (6 bases each). V shed 3 bases and J shed 7 bases, with 16 bases lying between them. The CDR3 spans 15 residues. CDR3 in amino acids: CASSLLGGAVNEQFF. The CDR3 DNA reads TGTGCCAGCAGTTTGTTGGGGGGCGCTGTGAATGAGCAGTTCTTC.

The chain recombines TRBV28 with TRBJ2-3, with D tentatively TRBD2 (6 bases). Germline CDR1 and CDR2: MDHEN and SYDVKM. There are 12 residues in the CDR3. The V end was cut by 6 bases, the J end by 5 bases, with 9 bases between. CDR3 protein: CASREGGDTQYF. The CDR3 DNA reads as TGTGCCAGCAGGGAGGGAGGAGATACGCAGTATTTT.

This clonotype was counted many times. The J gene is TRBJ1-2, the V gene TRBV5-6; D not certain. CDR1 SGHDT and CDR2 YYEEEE come from the germline V gene. The CDR3 length is 14 residues. V shed 2 bases and J shed 0 bases, with 8 bases lying between them. CDR3 sequence reads: CASSFWVSNYGYTF. The CDR3 nucleotides are TGTGCCAGCAGCTTTTGGGTTTCTAACTATGGCTACACCTTC.

The chain joins TRBV20-1 to TRBJ2-7, with TRBD1 matching over 7 bases. V was clipped by 6 bases and J by 2 bases; unmatched bases: 1. This CDR3 is built from 11 residues. Germline assignment: CDR1 DFQATT and CDR2 SNEGSKA (reference sequence). This chain's CDR3 is CSADRAYEQYF. The DNA for the CDR3 is TGCAGTGCAGACAGGGCCTACGAGCAGTACTTC.

This clonotype appeared a single time. This chain connects TRBV12-3 or TRBV12-4 to TRBJ2-7, with D unresolved. The CDR3 extends over 14 amino acids. Trimming shortened V by 5 bases and J by 7 bases, and 18 bases separated the two germline ends. The CDR3 loop is CASSPGQWASEQYF. For the CDR3, the DNA is TGTGCCAGCAGTCCGGGCCAGTGGGCGAGTGAGCAGTACTTC.

The chain employs TRBV4-3 and TRBJ2-7; 10 bases map to TRBD1. From germline, CDR1 is LGHNA and CDR2 YSLEER. The CDR3 spans 15 residues. Trimming cost V 4 bases and J 6 bases; bases outside gene matches: 9. Here the CDR3 DNA reads TGCGCCAGCAGCCTAGCCCCGGGACAGGGGCTCGAGCAGTACTTC. This sequence encodes CASSLAPGQGLEQYF.

This clonotype appeared a few times. V usage is TRBV4-2 and J usage is TRBJ2-2, with TRBD2 matching 9 bases. Looked up from germline, CDR1 is LGHNA and CDR2 is YNFKEQ. The CDR3 has 15 amino acids. The V and J ends lost 1 base and 7 bases, in that order; junction bases with no gene match: 4. The CDR3 DNA follows: TGTGCCAGCAGCCAAGCCGGGACTAGCATCGGGGAGCTGTTTTTT. Amino acid sequence: CASSQAGTSIGELFF.

The V gene is TRBV10-3, the J gene TRBJ1-6, with D hard to call. The germline V gene has CDR1 ENHRY and CDR2 SYGVKD. The V end was cut by 9 bases, the J end by 0 bases, with 12 bases between. The CDR3 runs 15 residues. The CDR3 loop is CAIGLAGSYNSPLHF. The DNA for the CDR3 is TGTGCCATTGGACTGGCTGGCTCCTATAATTCACCCCTCCACTTT.

The chain joins TRBV28 to TRBJ2-2; D gene uncertain. The germline V and J ends were trimmed by 0 bases and 4 bases, with 18 bases remaining between them. Germline V lookup: CDR1 MDHEN, CDR2 SYDVKM. The CDR3 runs 18 residues. CDR3 in DNA: TGTGCCAGCAGTTTATGCTTTCTACCGCTGCTAGTCACCGGGGAGCTGTTTTTT. Translating it yields CASSLCFLPLLVTGELFF.

This clonotype was observed a few times. The V call is TRBV6-5, the J call TRBJ2-3; tentatively, D is TRBD2 (5 bases). Trimming removed 4 bases at V and 3 bases at J, with 11 bases between. The CDR3 loop spans 14 amino acids. Per germline, CDR1 MNHEY and CDR2 SVGAGI. CDR3 region: CASSLRTGTDTQYF. DNA of the CDR3: TGTGCCAGCAGTTTACGGACGGGGACAGATACGCAGTATTTT.

This clonotype was recorded at least ten times. V and J are TRBV12-3 or TRBV12-4 and TRBJ2-5; tentative D call: TRBD1 (5 bases). V shed 3 bases and J shed 1 base, with 6 bases lying between them. The CDR3 contains 13 residues. The CDR3 sequence: CASSFDSQETQYF. CDR3 nucleotide sequence: TGTGCCAGCAGTTTTGACAGCCAAGAGACCCAGTACTTC.

This clonotype was counted at least ten times. This chain links TRBV12-3 or TRBV12-4 with TRBJ2-1; D may be TRBD1 (5 bases). CDR3 length equals 17 residues. Trimming took off 5 bases at V and 4 bases at J, with 21 bases between the two ends. The CDR3 nucleotides are TGTGCCAGCAGTCTGCCCTCGTACAGGATACCGTACAATGAGCAGTTCTTC. It specifies CASSLPSYRIPYNEQFF.

A few counts support this clonotype. V gene TRBV5-1 combines with J gene TRBJ2-1; the D is unclear. The CDR3 consists of 13 residues. Germline-derived CDR1 and CDR2 are SGHRS and YFSETQ. V was pared by 2 bases and J by 9 bases, with 12 bases between. The CDR3 protein is CASSFSPKGEQFF. The CDR3 DNA follows: TGCGCCAGCAGCTTCTCACCCAAAGGTGAGCAGTTCTTC.

This clonotype has a handful of counts. The chain joins TRBV12-3 or TRBV12-4 to TRBJ1-2; possibly TRBD1 for D (6 bases). The CDR3 is 13 residues long. Trimming shortened V by 4 bases and J by 2 bases, and 8 bases separated the two germline ends. The chain's CDR3 is CASSSQGNYGYTF. CDR3 DNA: TGTGCCAGCAGTTCACAGGGAAACTATGGCTACACCTTC.

The CDR3 is CASSQGTRTSGYNEQFF. As DNA, the CDR3 is TGTGCCAGCAGCCAAGGAACTCGGACTAGCGGCTACAATGAGCAGTTCTTC. This chain links TRBV3-1 with TRBJ2-1; 10 nucleotides line up with TRBD2. With V trimmed by 1 base and J by 3 bases, 6 bases remained unmatched. Germline CDR1 reads LGHDT; CDR2 reads YNNKEL (reference sequence). The CDR3 is 17 amino acids.

The rearrangement links TRBV9 to TRBJ2-1, with TRBD2 matching 13 bases. The CDR3 has 14 amino acids. Trimming cost V 4 bases and J 8 bases; bases outside gene matches: 3. Germline V gene sequence: CDR1 SGDLS, CDR2 YYNGEE. CDR3 loop: CASSRTSGSDEQFF. The DNA for the CDR3 is TGTGCCAGCAGCCGGACTAGCGGGAGCGATGAGCAGTTCTTC.

This clonotype has more than one count but fewer than ten. This sequence joins TRBV28 and TRBJ2-7, with TRBD1 matching 9 bases. V trimming: 7 bases; J trimming: 0 bases; junction bases outside the gene matches: 7. The CDR3 has 15 amino acids. CDR1 and CDR2 from the germline V gene are MDHEN and SYDVKM. CDR3 nucleotides: TGTGCCAGCAACCAACAGGGGGCTCCCTCCTACGAGCAGTACTTC. Translated, it gives CASNQQGAPSYEQYF.

This chain joins TRBV12-3 or TRBV12-4 and TRBJ2-7; D is undetermined. V lost 2 bases and J lost 6, with 17 bases in between. The CDR3 has 15 residues. This CDR3 reads CASSLRLRDRSEQYF. As DNA, the CDR3 is TGTGCCAGCAGTTTACGGCTCAGAGATAGGAGCGAGCAGTACTTC.

The chain joins TRBV29-1 to TRBJ2-2; no clear D. Trimming took 4 bases from V and 2 from J, leaving 11 bases between them. Per the germline V gene, CDR1 is SQVTM and CDR2 is ANQGSEA. The CDR3 totals 14 residues. CDR3 protein: CSVVGSSNTGELFF. CDR3 nucleotides: TGCAGCGTTGTGGGGTCAAGTAACACCGGGGAGCTGTTTTTT.

This clonotype has only a few counts. V gene TRBV7-8 combines with J gene TRBJ2-1, with 12 bases aligning to TRBD2. Trimming took 3 bases from V and 0 from J; bases not matched to a gene: 6. The CDR3 contains 18 residues. CDR1 is SGHVS and CDR2 is FQNEAQ in the germline V gene. This CDR3 is CASSFAGTSGRSYNEQFF. In DNA, the CDR3 is TGTGCCAGCAGCTTCGCCGGGACTAGCGGGCGCTCCTACAATGAGCAGTTCTTC. Full variable domain (remainder filled in from reference TRBV7-8 and TRBJ2-1): GAGVSQSPRYKVAKRGQDVALRCDPISGHVSLFWYQQALGQGPEFLTYFQNEAQLDKSGLPSDRFFAERPEGSVSTLKIQRTQQEDSAVYLCASSFAGTSGRSYNEQFFGPGTRLTVL.

The chain links TRBV5-8 to TRBJ2-7; 7 bases map to TRBD1. The CDR3 consists of 16 residues. V dropped 4 bases and J dropped 5; count of bases not matched to a gene: 15. Germline CDR1 is SGHTS and CDR2 is YDEGEE. The CDR3 loop reads CASSPTDIYRGDEQYF. The DNA for the CDR3 is TGTGCCAGCAGCCCCACTGACATTTACAGGGGCGACGAGCAGTACTTC.

The J gene is TRBJ1-5, the V gene TRBV6-5; a weak D match, TRBD1 (5 bases). V was shortened by 2 bases and J by 7 bases, with 9 bases between the two germline ends. CDR1 MNHEY and CDR2 SVGAGI come from the germline V gene. The CDR3 has 13 residues. CDR3 region: CASSYDSRQPQHF. In DNA form, the CDR3 reads TGTGCCAGCAGTTACGACAGTCGGCAGCCCCAGCATTTT.